These T cell receptor beta chains were read from a single sample in a study of blood T cell repertoires in COVID-19. The protocol was immunoSEQ multiplex PCR, while the TCRdb copy is restricted to in-frame clones and leaves out a portion. In the table there are approximately 53,000 clones, more than 85% of which are singletons. Sequencing was carried out using peripheral blood. These receptors came from a woman older than 75 with acute or convalescent COVID-19. Each CDR3 is given with its conserved first and last residue. A D gene is named only where the DNA matches it firmly. Clone size, where shown, is once, few, many, or a class for clones that have expanded.

v_gene,abundance,d_gene,j_gene,CDR3aa,CDR3nt
TRBV7-3,.,TRBD2,TRBJ2-1,CASSRRTSGTYNEQFF,TGTGCCAGCAGCCGACGGACTAGCGGGACCTACAATGAGCAGTTCTTC
TRBV9,.,TRBD2,TRBJ2-1,CASSALGLAGFRSYNEQFF,TGTGCCAGCAGCGCCCTGGGACTAGCGGGGTTTCGCTCCTACAATGAGCAGTTCTTC
TRBV6-2/TRBV6-3,few,TRBD1,TRBJ1-1,CASSVERGLTVTEAFF,TGTGCCAGCAGTGTCGAGAGGGGGCTGACGGTGACTGAAGCTTTCTTT
TRBV7-3,.,TRBD1,TRBJ2-7,CASSPSGTGATYEQYF,TGTGCCAGCAGCCCGAGCGGGACAGGGGCAACCTACGAGCAGTACTTC
TRBV11-2,few,TRBD1,TRBJ1-5,CASSLETGGRGNQPQHF,TGTGCCAGCAGCTTAGAGACAGGGGGCAGAGGCAATCAGCCCCAGCATTTT
TRBV9,.,.,TRBJ1-6,CASSVGGWDSPLHF,TGTGCCAGCAGCGTAGGGGGCTGGGATTCACCCCTCCACTTT
TRBV3-1/TRBV3-2,few,.,TRBJ1-1,CASSHEDRNTEAFF,TGTGCCAGCAGCCACGAGGATAGGAACACTGAAGCTTTCTTT
TRBV2,.,.,TRBJ1-6,CASRGGSLDNSPLHF,TGTGCCAGCAGGGGAGGGTCCCTCGATAATTCACCCCTCCACTTT
TRBV11-2,.,.,TRBJ1-2,CASSLAGGYGYTF,TGTGCCAGCAGCTTAGCCGGGGGCTATGGCTACACCTTC
TRBV3-1/TRBV3-2,once,TRBD1,TRBJ1-2,CASSLGTGGYYGYTF,TGTGCCAGCAGCCTAGGGACAGGGGGGTACTATGGCTACACCTTC
TRBV6-4,.,TRBD1,TRBJ2-2,CASSGGQGTTGELFF,TGTGCCAGCAGTGGGGGACAGGGTACCACCGGGGAGCTGTTTTTT
TRBV7-8,.,TRBD1,TRBJ2-1,CASSSGQGVFNEQFF,TGTGCCAGCAGCTCCGGACAGGGCGTTTTCAATGAGCAGTTCTTC
TRBV5-1,once,.,TRBJ2-3,CASSHREPKDTQYF,TGCGCCAGCAGCCACAGGGAGCCGAAAGATACGCAGTATTTT
TRBV5-1,.,.,TRBJ2-3,CASTQGLGSTDTQYF,TGCGCCAGTACCCAGGGCCTGGGAAGCACAGATACGCAGTATTTT
TRBV10-3,.,.,TRBJ1-1,CAISQTDSMNTEAFF,TGTGCCATCAGCCAAACGGACAGCATGAACACTGAAGCTTTCTTT
TRBV7-9,.,.,TRBJ1-1,CASSRSERYTEAFF,TGTGCCAGCAGCCGGAGCGAGCGGTACACTGAAGCTTTCTTT
TRBV2,few,TRBD2,TRBJ2-7,CAGGAGGPAEYF,TGTGCCGGCGGAGCGGGAGGACCTGCGGAGTACTTC
TRBV24-1,.,TRBD2,TRBJ2-1,CATSDPGTSPGEQFF,TGTGCCACCAGTGACCCCGGGACTAGCCCCGGTGAGCAGTTCTTC
TRBV2,.,.,TRBJ1-4,CASGARGPSSEKLFF,TGTGCCAGCGGAGCGCGGGGGCCTTCTTCTGAAAAACTGTTTTTT
TRBV13,.,TRBD1,TRBJ2-7,CASSFTRGQGSYEQYF,TGTGCCAGCAGCTTCACGCGGGGACAGGGGTCCTACGAGCAGTACTTC
TRBV11-2,.,.,TRBJ1-5,CASSSDRNQPQHF,TGTGCCAGCAGTTCCGACAGAAATCAGCCCCAGCATTTT
TRBV10-1,.,.,TRBJ1-3,CASSTSPRIYSGNTIYF,TGCGCCAGTTCAACTAGCCCCCGGATCTACTCTGGAAACACCATATATTTT
TRBV5-1,few,TRBD2,TRBJ2-2,CASSSGEGGTGELFF,TGCGCCAGCAGCTCGGGGGAGGGCGGCACCGGGGAGCTGTTTTTT
TRBV4-1,.,TRBD2,TRBJ2-3,CASSHPGLAGGLGTDTQYF,TGCGCCAGCAGCCACCCTGGACTAGCGGGAGGATTGGGCACAGATACGCAGTATTTT
TRBV5-1,.,.,TRBJ2-3,CASSLDSYTQYF,TGCGCCAGCAGCTTGGATAGTTATACGCAGTATTTT
TRBV7-9,.,.,TRBJ1-2,CASGEMGFHGYTF,TGTGCCAGCGGCGAAATGGGCTTTCATGGCTACACCTTC
TRBV4-3,.,TRBD1,TRBJ1-2,CASSQDFTGGGYTF,TGCGCCAGCAGCCAAGATTTTACAGGGGGAGGCTACACCTTC
TRBV12-3/TRBV12-4,.,.,TRBJ2-7,CASSFGGMYGQYF,TGTGCCAGCAGTTTTGGCGGGATGTACGGGCAGTACTTC
TRBV6-2/TRBV6-3,.,TRBD1,TRBJ1-6,CASSTDRGWNSPLHF,TGTGCCAGCAGCACCGACAGGGGGTGGAATTCACCCCTCCACTTT
TRBV6-1,.,.,TRBJ2-5,CASSEATFRYQETQYF,TGTGCCAGCAGTGAAGCAACCTTCAGGTACCAAGAGACCCAGTACTTC
TRBV5-4,.,TRBD2,TRBJ2-4,CASSSALAGEDWNIQYF,TGTGCCAGCAGCTCCGCCCTAGCGGGAGAAGATTGGAACATTCAGTACTTC
TRBV28,.,.,TRBJ2-7,CASSSTDSYEQYF,TGTGCCAGCAGTTCGACAGACTCCTACGAGCAGTACTTC
TRBV18,.,TRBD1,TRBJ1-4,CASSAIRDRNEKLFF,TGTGCCAGCTCGGCTATCCGGGACAGAAATGAAAAACTGTTTTTT
TRBV24-1,few,.,TRBJ1-2,CATSDSGVSYGYTF,TGTGCCACCAGTGATTCAGGGGTCTCTTATGGCTACACCTTC
TRBV30,.,TRBD2,TRBJ2-5,CAWSPKPGTSGEETQYF,TGTGCCTGGAGCCCTAAACCCGGGACTAGCGGAGAAGAGACCCAGTACTTC